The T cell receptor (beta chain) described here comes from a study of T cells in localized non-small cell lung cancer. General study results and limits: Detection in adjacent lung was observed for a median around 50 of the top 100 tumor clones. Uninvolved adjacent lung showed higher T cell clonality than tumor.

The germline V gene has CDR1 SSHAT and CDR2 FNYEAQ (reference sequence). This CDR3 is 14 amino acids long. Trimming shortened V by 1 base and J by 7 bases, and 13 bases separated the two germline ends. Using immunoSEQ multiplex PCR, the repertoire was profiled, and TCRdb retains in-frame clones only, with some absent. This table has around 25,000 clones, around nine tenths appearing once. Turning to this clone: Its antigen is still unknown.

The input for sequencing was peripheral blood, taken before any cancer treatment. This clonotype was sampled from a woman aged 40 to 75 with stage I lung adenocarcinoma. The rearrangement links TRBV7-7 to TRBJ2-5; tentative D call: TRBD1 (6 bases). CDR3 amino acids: CASSLETQGSTQYF. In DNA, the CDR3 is TGTGCCAGCAGCTTAGAGACACAGGGCTCGACCCAGTACTTC.